This record covers a single T cell receptor (beta chain). Its antigen is undetermined. The record originates from a study of cytomegalovirus exposure and HLA in healthy donors. Overall study results and limits: Later, an analysis showed that TCR beta chains associated with HLA were more clonally expanded than others that were equally common. From TCR beta sequences, most subjects' HLA-A and HLA-B alleles were reportedly predicted accurately. There were several of the most significant clusters that appeared linked to common viral pathogens in a later analysis.

The CDR3 runs 16 residues. The germline V gene has CDR1 SGHRS and CDR2 YFSETQ. V lost 4 bases, J lost 0 bases, and 14 bases lay in between. 13 Jbeta primers and 60 Vbeta primers were used for the PCR. In the authors' workflow: Some 10 million shared chains were among the 65 million to 85 million unique TCR beta chains that a later analysis counted. Assay: immunoSEQ multiplex PCR; the TCRdb copy retains only in-frame clones and omits some. V and J calls and clone size are those listed in that table; D and trimming were worked out from the DNA. The data contain over 150,000 clones, roughly four fifths of them seen just once; the ten biggest clones take up 4.5% to 5.5%.

V and J are TRBV5-1 and TRBJ1-3; D is possibly TRBD1 (6 bases). Sequencing used PBMCs. The TCR was taken from a girl aged 5-17 years in good health and CMV-seropositive. CDR3: CASSLDSLSSGNTIYF. In DNA form, the CDR3 reads TGCGCCAGCAGCCTGGACAGTTTAAGCTCTGGAAACACCATATATTTT. The full variable domain, completed using reference TRBV5-1 and TRBJ1-3, is KAGVTQTPRYLIKTRGQQVTLSCSPISGHRSVSWYQQTPGQGLQFLFEYFSETQRNKGNFPGRFSGRQFSNSRSEMNVSTLELGDSALYLCASSLDSLSSGNTIYFGEGSWLTVV.